This T cell receptor (beta chain) was sequenced for a study of blood T cells in healthy people across ages. Broader study findings: Versus aged donors, long-lived donors had higher diversity and more naive CD4+ cells.

A second PCR of about 6 to 11 cycles used a sample-barcoded 5' primer and a J-beta primer mix. TCRdb redid the calling of the 5' RACE reads with MiXCR, one entry per CDR3 protein. The repertoire holds approximately 730,000 distinct CDR3 sequences, with roughly 45% as singletons. The sample providers were healthy Caucasian people from Russia, aged about 6 to 95. A minimum of 7 million PBMCs was isolated per sample. The germline V gene encodes CDR1 SGHTA and CDR2 FQGNSA. The length of the CDR3 is 14 residues. V was shortened by 5 bases and J by 4 bases, with 12 bases between the two germline ends. To note about this clonotype: Its specificity is unknown.

This chain uses TRBV7-2 with TRBJ2-1; no firm D call. The receptor's source is a woman aged 60 to 75 in good health. Sequences were obtained from blood. The CDR3 protein is CASSVVGGYNEQFF. The CDR3 nucleotides read TGTGCCAGCAGCGTAGTGGGCGGTTACAATGAGCAGTTCTTC.